This T cell receptor (beta chain) comes out of a study of CD8 T cells in ankylosing spondylitis (dated by TCRdb to between 2016 and 2019). For the wider study: To find TCR variants linked to disease, the study profiled T cell receptor beta repertoires in ankylosing spondylitis patients and healthy donors. Peripheral blood was sampled, and synovial fluid was also collected from ankylosing spondylitis patients. The whole study cohort included about a hundred healthy donors and 25 ankylosing spondylitis patients. General conclusions and limits of the study: A TCR beta motif made up of eight or nine highly homologous amino acid variants appeared to be characteristic of blood from ankylosing spondylitis patients. Significant enrichment of the disease-linked clones was reported in matched synovial fluid samples from ankylosing spondylitis patients. Some motif variants were previously reported in synovial fluid and blood of reactive arthritis patients, suggesting common disease-initiation mechanisms. The disease-linked clones showed a CD8+ phenotype and occurred at relatively low frequencies in peripheral blood.

For this clonotype: It has no known antigen specificity. No base qualities exist here, and no much larger clone lies one base off it.

For sequencing, an Illumina HiSeq 2500 was employed. TCR beta libraries were prepared by quantitative 5'-RACE with molecular barcodes. As for how the authors treated the data: A new computational method, built on a probabilistic model of VDJ rearrangement, was used to identify disease-linked TCR variants. Clones were called with MiXCR by TCRdb after fastp trimmed the public reads at Q25, and only in-frame beta chains were retained. Records with the same CDR3 protein are collapsed into one entry carrying the most frequent genes and DNA. In this record, the V and J calls reflect TCRdb's handling and not the investigators' own analysis. The sample includes almost 250,000 distinct CDR3 sequences, with roughly a third observed a single time. The ten largest make up around 4.2% of the sample. Sequenced: blood, either unsorted or a sorted T cell fraction (not recorded which). This TCR was sampled from a male donor with ankylosing spondylitis or in good health (not recorded which).

The DNA is as follows: TGTGCCAGCAGCTTATTGGGCGGACCGGAGACCCAGTACTTC. This yields the protein CASSLLGGPETQYF. The sequence links TRBV7-9 to TRBJ2-5, with no reliable assignment of the D segment. V is reduced by 2 bases and J by 5 bases, leaving a spacing of 12 bases between them. From cysteine to phenylalanine, the CDR3 is 14 amino acids long. The DNA shown is the 42-base CDR3, in frame from base 1. From the germline V gene (reference sequence), CDR1 is SEHNR and CDR2 is FQNEAQ.